Below, one T cell receptor beta chain is given with its context. This receptor's antigen is unknown. No base quality information exists; no much larger clone differs at one position. RNA was extracted with the RNeasy kit and about 0.45 to 1 ug was reverse transcribed using random hexamers. The immunoSEQ multiplex PCR assay, which covers 54 Vbeta and 13 Jbeta segments, was used to amplify TCR beta CDR3 regions. Bias from PCR amplification was corrected by using a synthetic template baseline for primer optimization and for computational correction. On the study's bioinformatics: Reads were annotated to V, D and J genes according to IMGT and were analyzed with immunoSEQ Analyzer, with only productive sequences retained. Clonality was computed as one minus Shannon entropy normalized by log2 of the number of productive unique sequences. For each patient and control, public and private clones were evaluated among the 100 most prevalent clones. A clone was defined as Susac-specific if it was absent from the healthy and MS cohorts, from some 1,100 published viral clones and from other ImmuneACCESS disease sequences. TCRdb reprocessed the public reads (quality trimming at Q25 with fastp, clone calling with MiXCR) and kept in-frame beta chains. A single entry per CDR3 protein holds the most common genes and DNA from its merged rows. TCRdb's processing, not the authors', yielded these V and J calls. In all, the sample holds roughly 190,000 distinct CDR3 sequences, and approximately 93% of those were seen once. The ten top clones hold 0.1% to 0.12% of the sample.

The CDR3 starts with the cysteine, ends with the phenylalanine, and has 15 residues. Just the 45-base CDR3 DNA is kept, in frame starting at base 1. V gives up 0 bases and J gives up 2 bases, and the segment between their germline ends measures 9 bases. CDR1 and CDR2, looked up from the germline V gene, are SGHTA and FQGTGA. This specimen comes from a study of CD8 T cells in Susac syndrome (dated by TCRdb to between 2018 and 2021). In the study overall: Whether CD8+ T cell activation and differentiation in Susac syndrome was antigen driven was tested using repertoire sequencing. Findings and caveats that apply to the study as a whole: The number of individuals in the TCR sequencing and HLA analysis was recognized as being relatively small.

Peripheral blood CD8+ and CD4+ T cells from healthy donors, Susac syndrome patients and multiple sclerosis patients were profiled using high-throughput TCR beta sequencing. The healthy donors served as controls matched for age and sex. Bulk CD8+ and CD4+ T cells were purified by magnetic negative isolation, while CD8+ TEMRA cells were enriched using FACS. Blood was collected in EDTA tubes and processed within 24 hours, with PBMCs isolated through density gradient centrifugation. PBMCs intended for TCR sequencing were frozen in liquid nitrogen and were later thawed in a 37 degrees C water bath. A purity of at least 90% was achieved for sorted or isolated CD4+, CD8+ and CD8+ TEMRA cells.

This TCR was sampled from a human donor in good health. Recombination connected TRBV7-3 to TRBJ2-3; a tentative D match to TRBD1 spans 5 bases. Specimen: CD4+ T cells from PBMCs. The sequenced DNA: TGTGCCAGCAGCTTAACAGGGGCGGCCACAGATACGCAGTATTTT. This codes for CASSLTGAATDTQYF.